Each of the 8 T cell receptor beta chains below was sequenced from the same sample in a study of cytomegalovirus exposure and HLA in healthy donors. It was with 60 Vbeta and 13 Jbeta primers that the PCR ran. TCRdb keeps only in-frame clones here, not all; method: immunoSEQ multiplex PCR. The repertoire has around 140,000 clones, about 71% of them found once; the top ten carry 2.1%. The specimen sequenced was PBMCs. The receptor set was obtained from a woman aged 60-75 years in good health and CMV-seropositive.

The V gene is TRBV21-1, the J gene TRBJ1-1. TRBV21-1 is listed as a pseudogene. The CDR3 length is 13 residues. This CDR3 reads CASWGVANTEAFF. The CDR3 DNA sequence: TGTGCCAGCTGGGGGGTCGCGAACACTGAAGCTTTCTTT.

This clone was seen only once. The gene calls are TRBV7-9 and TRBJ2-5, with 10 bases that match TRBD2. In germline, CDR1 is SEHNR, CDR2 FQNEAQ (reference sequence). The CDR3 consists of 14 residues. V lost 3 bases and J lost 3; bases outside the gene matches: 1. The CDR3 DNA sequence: TGTGCCAGCAGCTTGCTAGCGGGAGAAGAGACCCAGTACTTC. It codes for CASSLLAGEETQYF.

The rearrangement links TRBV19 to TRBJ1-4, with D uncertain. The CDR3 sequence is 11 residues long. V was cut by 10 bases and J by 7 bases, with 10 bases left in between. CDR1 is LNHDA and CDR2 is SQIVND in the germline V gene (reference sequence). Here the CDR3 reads CATSVGEKLFF. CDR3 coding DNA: TGTGCCACGAGCGTGGGTGAAAAACTGTTTTTT.

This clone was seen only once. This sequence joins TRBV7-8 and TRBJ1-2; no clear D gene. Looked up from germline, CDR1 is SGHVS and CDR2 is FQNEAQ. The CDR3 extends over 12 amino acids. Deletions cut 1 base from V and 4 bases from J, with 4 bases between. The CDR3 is CASSLVGYGYTF. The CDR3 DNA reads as TGTGCCAGCAGCTTAGTCGGCTATGGCTACACCTTC.

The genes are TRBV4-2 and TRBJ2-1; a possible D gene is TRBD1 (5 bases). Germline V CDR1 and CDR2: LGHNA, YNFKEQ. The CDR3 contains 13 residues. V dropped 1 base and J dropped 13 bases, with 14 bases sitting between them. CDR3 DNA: TGTGCCAGCAGCCAAGGAAGAGACGGACAACAGTTCTTC. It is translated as CASSQGRDGQQFF.

CDR3 residues: CASSERTSGRPETQYF. The CDR3 bases are TGTGCCAGCAGTGAAAGGACTAGCGGGAGACCAGAGACCCAGTACTTC. The chain carries TRBV6-1 and TRBJ2-5; 13 bases line up with TRBD2. The trim removed 2 bases at V and 4 bases at J, leaving 4 bases unmatched. The CDR3 is 16 residues long. CDR1 and CDR2 (germline): MNHNS, SASEGT.

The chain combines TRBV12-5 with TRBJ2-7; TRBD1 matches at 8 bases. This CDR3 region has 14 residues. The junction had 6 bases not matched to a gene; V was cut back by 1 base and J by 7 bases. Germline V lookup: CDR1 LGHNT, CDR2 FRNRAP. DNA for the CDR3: TGTGCTAGTGGTTTGGGGACAGGGTGGGATGAGCAGTACTTC. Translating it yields CASGLGTGWDEQYF.

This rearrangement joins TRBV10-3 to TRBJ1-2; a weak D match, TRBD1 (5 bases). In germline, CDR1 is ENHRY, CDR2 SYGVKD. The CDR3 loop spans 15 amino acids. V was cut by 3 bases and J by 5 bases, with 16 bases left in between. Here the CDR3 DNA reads TGTGCCATCAGTGACCCCTGGGGGGAAGGATATGGCTACACCTTC. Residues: CAISDPWGEGYGYTF.